The present entry profiles one T cell receptor beta chain with its context. No antigen is known for it. The CDR3 extends over 14 amino acids. V lost 0 bases to trimming and J lost 3 bases, with 6 bases between them. The germline CDR1 and CDR2 sequences are SGHRS and YFSETQ. PCR was performed using 60 Vbeta and 13 Jbeta primers. Per the authors' pipeline: Some 9.9 million of some 80 million unique TCR beta chains were shared, per a later count. Produced via immunoSEQ multiplex PCR; TCRdb's table is partial and in-frame only. V and J calls and clone size are as listed in that table; D and trimming were resolved from the DNA. The sample holds tens of thousands of clones; around 78% are singletons and the top ten take about 8.8%. The data stem from a study of cytomegalovirus exposure and HLA in healthy donors. General study findings and limits: The classifier was said to identify cytomegalovirus status with high specificity and sensitivity. Analyzed later, association rates of TCRs varied across HLA loci, with DRB1 most and HLA-C fewest.

Sequencing was done on a sample of PBMCs. This TCR was sampled from a middle-aged man in good health and CMV-seronegative. This chain uses TRBV5-1 with TRBJ2-2; D is undetermined. CDR3 protein: CASSLVTDTGELFF. DNA of the CDR3: TGCGCCAGCAGCTTGGTCACGGACACCGGGGAGCTGTTTTTT.